A selection of T cell receptor beta chains follows, all from one sample in a study of T cells in localized non-small cell lung cancer. Libraries were prepared by immunoSEQ multiplex PCR; TCRdb keeps only in-frame clonotypes and omits some of them. The table records tens of thousands of clones, about 85% of them present only once. The sample here was peripheral blood mononuclear cells, taken before any cancer treatment. Receptor source: a man aged 40 to 70 with stage III lung adenocarcinoma. Both conserved end residues are part of each CDR3. D genes are given only for firm matches. Not every row has a clone size; where given, it reads once, few, many or a size class.

V gene: TRBV9
D gene: .
J gene: TRBJ1-1
clone size: .
CDR3 protein: CASSKLGTEAFF
CDR3 DNA: TGTGCCAGCAGCAAACTGGGGACTGAAGCTTTCTTT

V gene: TRBV5-1
D gene: .
J gene: TRBJ2-2
clone size: .
CDR3 protein: CASSLGQINTGELFF
CDR3 DNA: TGCGCCAGCAGCTTGGGGCAAATTAACACCGGGGAGCTGTTTTTT

V gene: TRBV6-1
D gene: .
J gene: TRBJ2-1
clone size: .
CDR3 protein: CASSEQAGINEQFF
CDR3 DNA: TGTGCCAGCAGTGAACAGGCAGGGATAAATGAGCAGTTCTTC

V gene: TRBV13
D gene: .
J gene: TRBJ2-5
clone size: .
CDR3 protein: CASSLFLQETQYF
CDR3 DNA: TGTGCCAGCAGCTTATTCCTGCAAGAGACCCAGTACTTC

V gene: TRBV7-2
D gene: .
J gene: TRBJ1-6
clone size: once
CDR3 protein: CASSDRAVRGRNSPLHF
CDR3 DNA: TGTGCCAGCAGCGATCGAGCGGTAAGAGGGCGGAATTCACCCCTCCACTTT

V gene: TRBV6-5
D gene: .
J gene: TRBJ1-2
clone size: .
CDR3 protein: CASSLDTNYGYTF
CDR3 DNA: TGTGCCAGCAGCTTGGACACCAACTATGGCTACACCTTC

V gene: TRBV2
D gene: TRBD1
J gene: TRBJ1-2
clone size: .
CDR3 protein: CASSVQGPNYGYTF
CDR3 DNA: TGTGCCAGCAGCGTACAGGGGCCTAACTATGGCTACACCTTC

V gene: TRBV11-2
D gene: .
J gene: TRBJ2-2
clone size: once
CDR3 protein: CASSWAGELFF
CDR3 DNA: TGTGCCAGCAGCTGGGCCGGGGAGCTGTTTTTT

V gene: TRBV2
D gene: TRBD1
J gene: TRBJ2-5
clone size: once
CDR3 protein: CASSVGQVETQYF
CDR3 DNA: TGTGCCAGCAGTGTCGGACAGGTGGAGACCCAGTACTTC

V gene: TRBV7-2
D gene: .
J gene: TRBJ2-2
clone size: .
CDR3 protein: CASSRRDKETNTGELFF
CDR3 DNA: TGTGCCAGCAGCCGCCGGGACAAAGAGACAAACACCGGGGAGCTGTTTTTT

V gene: TRBV4-3
D gene: TRBD2
J gene: TRBJ2-3
clone size: .
CDR3 protein: CASSQDFGGGGTDTQYF
CDR3 DNA: TGCGCCAGCAGCCAAGATTTCGGCGGGGGGGGCACAGATACGCAGTATTTT

V gene: TRBV9
D gene: TRBD1
J gene: TRBJ1-2
clone size: .
CDR3 protein: CASSPTRQGANGYTF
CDR3 DNA: TGTGCCAGCAGCCCCACCCGACAGGGGGCGAATGGCTACACCTTC

V gene: TRBV28
D gene: .
J gene: TRBJ1-6
clone size: .
CDR3 protein: CASSLRQESSYNSPLHF
CDR3 DNA: TGTGCCAGCAGTTTACGGCAGGAGAGCTCCTATAATTCACCCCTCCACTTT

V gene: TRBV6-5
D gene: .
J gene: TRBJ1-5
clone size: .
CDR3 protein: CASSYQRHQPQHF
CDR3 DNA: TGTGCCAGCAGTTATCAGAGGCATCAGCCCCAGCATTTT

V gene: TRBV28
D gene: .
J gene: TRBJ1-1
clone size: .
CDR3 protein: CASRRAVFTEAFF
CDR3 DNA: TGTGCCAGCAGGCGGGCAGTTTTCACTGAAGCTTTCTTT

V gene: TRBV15
D gene: TRBD1
J gene: TRBJ2-2
clone size: .
CDR3 protein: CATSRPRDREKLDTGELFF
CDR3 DNA: TGTGCCACCAGCAGACCCCGGGACAGGGAGAAATTGGACACCGGGGAGCTGTTTTTT

V gene: TRBV27
D gene: TRBD2
J gene: TRBJ2-5
clone size: .
CDR3 protein: CASSLYSSGGKETQYF
CDR3 DNA: TGTGCCAGCAGTTTATATTCTAGCGGGGGTAAAGAGACCCAGTACTTC

V gene: TRBV18
D gene: TRBD1
J gene: TRBJ1-5
clone size: .
CDR3 protein: CASSPRQGGGQPQHF
CDR3 DNA: TGTGCCAGCTCACCACGGCAGGGGGGAGGTCAGCCCCAGCATTTT

V gene: TRBV6-4
D gene: .
J gene: TRBJ2-1
clone size: .
CDR3 protein: CASSGRRFGEQFF
CDR3 DNA: TGTGCCAGCAGTGGGCGAAGGTTTGGTGAGCAGTTCTTC

V gene: TRBV7-6
D gene: .
J gene: TRBJ2-2
clone size: .
CDR3 protein: CASSLQGEGGELFF
CDR3 DNA: TGTGCCAGCAGCTTACAGGGTGAGGGCGGGGAGCTGTTTTTT

V gene: TRBV2
D gene: .
J gene: TRBJ2-7
clone size: .
CDR3 protein: CASSISGIEQYF
CDR3 DNA: TGTGCCAGCAGCATCTCAGGGATCGAGCAGTACTTC

V gene: TRBV14
D gene: TRBD1
J gene: TRBJ2-5
clone size: few
CDR3 protein: CASSQGDRVTETQYF
CDR3 DNA: TGTGCCAGCAGCCAGGGGGACAGGGTGACGGAGACCCAGTACTTC

V gene: TRBV5-8
D gene: .
J gene: TRBJ1-5
clone size: .
CDR3 protein: CASSLEGAGNQPQHF
CDR3 DNA: TGTGCCAGCAGCTTGGAAGGGGCTGGAAATCAGCCCCAGCATTTT

V gene: TRBV5-3
D gene: TRBD1
J gene: TRBJ2-3
clone size: .
CDR3 protein: CARSLRRGQDTQYF
CDR3 DNA: TGTGCCAGAAGCTTGCGCAGGGGGCAAGATACGCAGTATTTT

V gene: TRBV19
D gene: .
J gene: TRBJ2-3
clone size: .
CDR3 protein: CASSIEARDTQYF
CDR3 DNA: TGTGCCAGTAGTATAGAGGCTAGGGATACGCAGTATTTT

V gene: TRBV5-4
D gene: .
J gene: TRBJ1-1
clone size: .
CDR3 protein: CASSLAKSGTEAFF
CDR3 DNA: TGTGCCAGCAGCTTGGCCAAGTCGGGTACTGAAGCTTTCTTT

V gene: TRBV5-6
D gene: .
J gene: TRBJ1-2
clone size: .
CDR3 protein: CASSLGFGGNYGYTF
CDR3 DNA: TGTGCCAGCAGCTTGGGATTTGGGGGGAACTATGGCTACACCTTC

V gene: TRBV4-3
D gene: .
J gene: TRBJ1-2
clone size: .
CDR3 protein: CASSQATRSYGYTF
CDR3 DNA: TGCGCCAGCAGCCAAGCCACGAGGTCGTATGGCTACACCTTC

V gene: TRBV11-3
D gene: .
J gene: TRBJ2-7
clone size: .
CDR3 protein: CASSRRDSGSGQYF
CDR3 DNA: TGTGCCAGCAGCCGTCGGGACTCTGGATCGGGGCAGTACTTC

V gene: TRBV7-2
D gene: TRBD2
J gene: TRBJ2-7
clone size: .
CDR3 protein: CASSPRTSPVSYEQYF
CDR3 DNA: TGTGCCAGCAGCCCTAGGACTAGCCCCGTCTCCTACGAGCAGTACTTC

V gene: TRBV19
D gene: .
J gene: TRBJ2-5
clone size: .
CDR3 protein: CASSKDRKQETQYF
CDR3 DNA: TGTGCCAGTAGCAAGGACAGAAAGCAAGAGACCCAGTACTTC

V gene: TRBV6-5
D gene: .
J gene: TRBJ2-3
clone size: .
CDR3 protein: CATKIPASTDTQYF
CDR3 DNA: TGTGCCACCAAGATACCAGCAAGCACAGATACGCAGTATTTT

V gene: TRBV15
D gene: .
J gene: TRBJ2-2
clone size: .
CDR3 protein: CATSRGGWNTGELFF
CDR3 DNA: TGTGCCACCAGCAGAGGGGGCTGGAACACCGGGGAGCTGTTTTTT

V gene: TRBV5-4
D gene: TRBD2
J gene: TRBJ2-3
clone size: .
CDR3 protein: CASSLAFETSGRYTDTQYF
CDR3 DNA: TGTGCCAGCAGCTTGGCCTTTGAGACTAGCGGGAGGTACACAGATACGCAGTATTTT

V gene: TRBV10-1
D gene: .
J gene: TRBJ2-4
clone size: .
CDR3 protein: CASRAGAIPCIQYF
CDR3 DNA: TGCGCCAGCAGGGCGGGGGCCATCCCTTGCATTCAGTACTTC

V gene: TRBV19
D gene: TRBD1
J gene: TRBJ1-5
clone size: .
CDR3 protein: CASSRGSGTGVGNQPQHF
CDR3 DNA: TGTGCCAGTAGTAGAGGATCCGGGACAGGGGTTGGTAATCAGCCCCAGCATTTT

V gene: TRBV2
D gene: TRBD1
J gene: TRBJ1-3
clone size: .
CDR3 protein: CASSGTGTGNTIYF
CDR3 DNA: TGTGCCAGCAGCGGGACAGGGACGGGAAACACCATATATTTT

V gene: TRBV27
D gene: .
J gene: TRBJ2-1
clone size: .
CDR3 protein: CASRSLDRDNNEQFF
CDR3 DNA: TGTGCCAGCAGATCCCTGGACCGCGATAACAATGAGCAGTTCTTC

V gene: TRBV5-5
D gene: .
J gene: TRBJ2-3
clone size: .
CDR3 protein: CASSFMGSDTQYF
CDR3 DNA: TGTGCCAGCAGCTTTATGGGCTCCGATACGCAGTATTTT

V gene: TRBV18
D gene: .
J gene: TRBJ2-7
clone size: .
CDR3 protein: CASSPQGGRAYEQYF
CDR3 DNA: TGTGCCAGCTCACCACAGGGGGGCAGAGCTTACGAGCAGTACTTC

V gene: TRBV9
D gene: TRBD2
J gene: TRBJ2-1
clone size: .
CDR3 protein: CASSAGLAGLNEQFF
CDR3 DNA: TGTGCCAGCAGCGCGGGACTAGCGGGGTTAAATGAGCAGTTCTTC

V gene: TRBV5-4
D gene: TRBD2
J gene: TRBJ2-7
clone size: .
CDR3 protein: CASSFDGGGTYEQYF
CDR3 DNA: TGTGCCAGCAGCTTTGACGGCGGGGGTACCTACGAGCAGTACTTC

V gene: TRBV5-1
D gene: TRBD2
J gene: TRBJ2-3
clone size: .
CDR3 protein: CASSLVSGGPTDTQYF
CDR3 DNA: TGCGCCAGCAGCTTGGTGAGCGGGGGGCCCACAGATACGCAGTATTTT

V gene: TRBV2
D gene: .
J gene: TRBJ1-2
clone size: .
CDR3 protein: CASSRDYGTNEGYTF
CDR3 DNA: TGTGCCAGCAGTAGAGACTACGGGACGAATGAGGGCTACACCTTC

V gene: TRBV6-6
D gene: .
J gene: TRBJ2-7
clone size: .
CDR3 protein: CASSFTPYEQYF
CDR3 DNA: TGTGCCAGCAGTTTCACCCCCTACGAGCAGTACTTC

V gene: TRBV5-6
D gene: TRBD2
J gene: TRBJ2-1
clone size: .
CDR3 protein: CASSLLPRGGYNEQFF
CDR3 DNA: TGTGCCAGCAGCTTGCTTCCGCGGGGGGGCTACAATGAGCAGTTCTTC

V gene: TRBV6-4
D gene: TRBD1
J gene: TRBJ1-5
clone size: .
CDR3 protein: CASSDSRGQVGNQPQHF
CDR3 DNA: TGTGCCAGCAGTGACTCGAGGGGACAGGTGGGCAATCAGCCCCAGCATTTT

V gene: TRBV7-9
D gene: .
J gene: TRBJ1-2
clone size: .
CDR3 protein: CASSLTGDDGYTF
CDR3 DNA: TGTGCCAGCAGCTTAACCGGGGACGATGGCTACACCTTC

V gene: TRBV27
D gene: TRBD1
J gene: TRBJ1-6
clone size: .
CDR3 protein: CASSSDRRTGLQKYNSPLHF
CDR3 DNA: TGTGCCAGCAGCTCCGATCGTCGGACAGGTCTCCAGAAATATAATTCACCCCTCCACTTT

V gene: TRBV5-1
D gene: TRBD1
J gene: TRBJ2-2
clone size: .
CDR3 protein: CASSGTGEATGELFF
CDR3 DNA: TGCGCCAGCAGCGGGACAGGGGAGGCTACCGGGGAGCTGTTTTTT

V gene: TRBV7-2
D gene: .
J gene: TRBJ1-2
clone size: .
CDR3 protein: CASSPSGGNRASLVGYTF
CDR3 DNA: TGTGCCAGCAGCCCGTCGGGGGGCAACAGGGCATCTCTGGTCGGCTACACCTTC

V gene: TRBV7-9
D gene: .
J gene: TRBJ2-1
clone size: .
CDR3 protein: CASSLAGRRGNNEQFF
CDR3 DNA: TGTGCCAGCAGCTTAGCCGGGCGGAGGGGGAACAATGAGCAGTTCTTC

V gene: TRBV5-4
D gene: .
J gene: TRBJ1-2
clone size: .
CDR3 protein: CASSWTGLNYGYTF
CDR3 DNA: TGTGCCAGCAGCTGGACCGGGCTGAACTATGGCTACACCTTC

V gene: TRBV7-2
D gene: .
J gene: TRBJ1-4
clone size: .
CDR3 protein: CASSSRRATNEKLFF
CDR3 DNA: TGTGCCAGCAGCAGCCGGCGGGCAACTAATGAAAAACTGTTTTTT

V gene: TRBV7-8
D gene: TRBD1
J gene: TRBJ1-1
clone size: .
CDR3 protein: CASKLGQQGGAFF
CDR3 DNA: TGTGCCAGCAAATTAGGGCAACAGGGGGGAGCTTTCTTT

V gene: TRBV7-2
D gene: .
J gene: TRBJ2-7
clone size: .
CDR3 protein: CASSLGGMTRGEQYF
CDR3 DNA: TGTGCCAGCAGCTTAGGGGGGATGACAAGGGGAGAGCAGTACTTC

V gene: TRBV7-2
D gene: .
J gene: TRBJ2-7
clone size: .
CDR3 protein: CASSLAARGGINSYEQYF
CDR3 DNA: TGTGCCAGCAGCTTAGCCGCGAGGGGGGGCATTAACTCCTACGAGCAGTACTTC

V gene: TRBV28
D gene: .
J gene: TRBJ2-2
clone size: .
CDR3 protein: CASSIQVGGLLPGELFF
CDR3 DNA: TGTGCCAGCAGTATCCAGGTTGGGGGACTCCTGCCCGGGGAGCTGTTTTTT

V gene: TRBV27
D gene: .
J gene: TRBJ1-6
clone size: .
CDR3 protein: CASSFDIRRGNSPLHF
CDR3 DNA: TGTGCCAGCAGTTTTGACATCAGGAGGGGCAATTCACCCCTCCACTTT